This TCR beta chain was retrieved from a study of T cell changes during pregnancy in multiple sclerosis (dated by TCRdb to about 2019). About the investigation overall: The study looked at changes in the T cell repertoire across pregnancy in women with multiple sclerosis.

The library was made by the immunoSEQ multiplex PCR assay. Held by TCRdb, this immuneACCESS table contains in-frame sequences only and omits some clones. Under half of the omission traces to an unresolved V gene where checked; the cause of the rest is unknown. The table for this sample lists about 41,000 clones; 85% to 95% of them were counted only once. The ten most abundant clones make up about 6.7% of the sample. Remarks on this clone: It lacks a known antigen. No base qualities exist here, and no much larger clone lies one base off it.

The sample here was CD8+ T cells from peripheral blood mononuclear cells, taken in the third trimester of pregnancy. This sequence was found in a female donor with multiple sclerosis, enrolled in a pregnancy study.

The DNA is TGTGCCAGCAGTGTCAGCTGGGGACTCTGGGAGACCCAGTACTTC. Translation gives CASSVSWGLWETQYF. Recombination connected TRBV6-4 to TRBJ2-5; the best D guess is TRBD2, with 6 bases matching. The germline V gene supplies CDR1 MRHNA and CDR2 SNTAGT. V gives up 4 bases and J gives up 5 bases, and the segment between their germline ends measures 17 bases. Including cysteine and phenylalanine, the CDR3 has 15 amino acids. CDR3 DNA only is kept here, 45 bases in frame from base 1.